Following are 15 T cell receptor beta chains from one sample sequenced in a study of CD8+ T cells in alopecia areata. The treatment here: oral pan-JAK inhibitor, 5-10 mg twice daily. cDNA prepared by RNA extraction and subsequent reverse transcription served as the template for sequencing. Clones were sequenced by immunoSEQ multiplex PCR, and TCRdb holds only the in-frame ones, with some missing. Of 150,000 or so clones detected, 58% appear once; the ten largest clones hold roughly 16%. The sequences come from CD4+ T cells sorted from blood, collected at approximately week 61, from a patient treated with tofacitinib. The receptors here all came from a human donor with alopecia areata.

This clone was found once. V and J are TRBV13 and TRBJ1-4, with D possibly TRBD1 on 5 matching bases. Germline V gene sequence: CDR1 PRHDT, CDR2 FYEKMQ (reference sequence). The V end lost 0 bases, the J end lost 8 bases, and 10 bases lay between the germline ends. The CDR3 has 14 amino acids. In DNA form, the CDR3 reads TGTGCCAGCAGCTTAGGAGGGGAGTACGAAAAACTGTTTTTT. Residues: CASSLGGEYEKLFF.

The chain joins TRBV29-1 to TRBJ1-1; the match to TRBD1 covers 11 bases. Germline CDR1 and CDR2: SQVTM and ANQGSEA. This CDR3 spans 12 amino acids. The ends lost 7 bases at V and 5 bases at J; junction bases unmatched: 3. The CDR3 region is CSGGQGETEAFF. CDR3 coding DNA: TGCAGCGGGGGACAGGGGGAGACTGAAGCTTTCTTT.

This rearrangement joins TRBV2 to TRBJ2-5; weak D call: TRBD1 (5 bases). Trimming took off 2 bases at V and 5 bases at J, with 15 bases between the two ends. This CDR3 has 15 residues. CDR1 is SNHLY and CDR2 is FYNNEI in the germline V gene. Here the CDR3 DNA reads TGTGCCAGCAGTGAATTAGGGGAAGGTATCGAGACCCAGTACTTC. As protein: CASSELGEGIETQYF.

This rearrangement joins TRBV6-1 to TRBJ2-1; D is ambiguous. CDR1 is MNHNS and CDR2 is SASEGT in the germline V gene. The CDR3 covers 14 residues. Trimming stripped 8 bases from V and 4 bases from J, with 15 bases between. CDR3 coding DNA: TGTGCCAGCCAGAGAGGAAATGAGTACAATGAGCAGTTCTTC. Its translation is CASQRGNEYNEQFF.

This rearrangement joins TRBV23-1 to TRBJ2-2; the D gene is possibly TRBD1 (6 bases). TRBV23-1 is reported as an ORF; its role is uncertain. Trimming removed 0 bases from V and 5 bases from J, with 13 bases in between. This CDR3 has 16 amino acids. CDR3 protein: CASSQSPHRETGELFF. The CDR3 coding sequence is TGCGCCAGCAGTCAATCACCCCACAGGGAGACCGGGGAGCTGTTTTTT.

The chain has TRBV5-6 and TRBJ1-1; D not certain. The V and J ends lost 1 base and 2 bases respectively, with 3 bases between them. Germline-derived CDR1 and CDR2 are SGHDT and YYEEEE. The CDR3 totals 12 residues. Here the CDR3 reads CASSLRNTEAFF. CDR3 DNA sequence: TGTGCCAGCAGCTTGCGAAACACTGAAGCTTTCTTT.

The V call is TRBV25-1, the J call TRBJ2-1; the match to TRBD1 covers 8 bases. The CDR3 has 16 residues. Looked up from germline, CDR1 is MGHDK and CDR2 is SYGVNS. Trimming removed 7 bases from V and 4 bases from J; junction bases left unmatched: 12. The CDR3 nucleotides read TGTGCCAGCATTTCGAGTGGGGACAGGCCTTACAATGAGCAGTTCTTC. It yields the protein CASISSGDRPYNEQFF. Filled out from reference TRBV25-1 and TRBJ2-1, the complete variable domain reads EADIYQTPRYLVIGTGKKITLECSQTMGHDKMYWYQQDPGMELHLIHYSYGVNSTEKGDLSSESTVSRIRTEHFPLTLESARPSHTSQYLCASISSGDRPYNEQFFGPGTRLTVL.

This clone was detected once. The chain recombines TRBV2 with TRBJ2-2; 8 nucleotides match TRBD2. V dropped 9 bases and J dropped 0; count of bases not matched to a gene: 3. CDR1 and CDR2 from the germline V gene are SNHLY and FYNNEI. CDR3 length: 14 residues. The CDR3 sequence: CASKRGSNTGELFF. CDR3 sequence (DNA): TGTGCCAGTAAGCGGGGGTCGAACACCGGGGAGCTGTTTTTT. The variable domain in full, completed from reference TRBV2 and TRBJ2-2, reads EPEVTQTPSHQVTQMGQEVILRCVPISNHLYFYWYRQILGQKVEFLVSFYNNEISEKSEIFDDQFSVERPDGSNFTLKIRSTKLEDSAMYFCASKRGSNTGELFFGEGSRLTVL.

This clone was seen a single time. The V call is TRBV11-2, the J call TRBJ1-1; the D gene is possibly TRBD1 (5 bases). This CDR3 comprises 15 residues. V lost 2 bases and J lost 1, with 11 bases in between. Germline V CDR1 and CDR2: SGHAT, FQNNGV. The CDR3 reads CASSLLGTPNTEAFF. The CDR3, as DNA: TGTGCCAGCAGCTTACTCGGGACGCCGAACACTGAAGCTTTCTTT.

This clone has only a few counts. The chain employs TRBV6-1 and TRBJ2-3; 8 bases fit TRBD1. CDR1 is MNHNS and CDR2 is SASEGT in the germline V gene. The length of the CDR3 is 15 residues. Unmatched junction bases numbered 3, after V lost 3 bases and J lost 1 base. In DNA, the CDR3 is TGTGCCAGCAGTGACAGGGGGCACGGCACAGATACGCAGTATTTT. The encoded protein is CASSDRGHGTDTQYF.

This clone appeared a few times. DNA of the CDR3: TGTGCCAGCAGCTTTTGGCTTAAGGGGTATGAGCAGTTCTTC. As protein: CASSFWLKGYEQFF. The J gene is TRBJ2-1, the V gene TRBV7-2; D is possibly TRBD1 (5 bases). V was trimmed by 3 bases and J by 8 bases, leaving 14 bases between them. Germline CDR1 SGHTA, CDR2 FQGNSA. The CDR3 spans 14 residues.

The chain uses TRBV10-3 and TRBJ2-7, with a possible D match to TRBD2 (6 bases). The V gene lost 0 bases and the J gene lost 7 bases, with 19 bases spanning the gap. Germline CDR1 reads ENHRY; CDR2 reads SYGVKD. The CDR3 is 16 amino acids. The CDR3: CAISESDDKGLGEQYF. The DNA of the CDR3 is TGTGCCATCAGTGAGTCAGACGACAAGGGACTGGGGGAGCAGTACTTC.

CDR3 in DNA: TGCGCCAGCCGGCTCTATCGGGGAACGGATACGCAGTATTTT. Translated, it gives CASRLYRGTDTQYF. The chain uses TRBV5-1 and TRBJ2-3; D possibly corresponds to TRBD2 (5 bases). Trimming left V 7 bases short and J 6 bases short, with 18 bases between. Germline V gene lookup returns CDR1 SGHRS and CDR2 YFSETQ. This CDR3 comprises 14 residues.

The CDR3 is CSVAGRGGQYF. CDR3 nucleotide sequence: TGCAGCGTTGCCGGCAGGGGGGGTCAGTACTTC. The chain recombines TRBV29-1 with TRBJ2-4; D may be TRBD1 or TRBD2 (7 bases each). CDR3 length: 11 amino acids. The germline V gene has CDR1 SQVTM and CDR2 ANQGSEA. V shed 4 bases and J shed 12 bases, with 13 bases lying between them.

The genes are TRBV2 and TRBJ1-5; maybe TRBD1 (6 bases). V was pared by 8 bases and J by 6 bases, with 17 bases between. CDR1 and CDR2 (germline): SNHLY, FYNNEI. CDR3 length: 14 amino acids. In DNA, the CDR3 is TGTGCCAGCTGTAGTCAGGGGTTAGGTCAGCCCCAGCATTTT. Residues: CASCSQGLGQPQHF. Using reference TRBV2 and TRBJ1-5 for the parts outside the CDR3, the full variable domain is EPEVTQTPSHQVTQMGQEVILRCVPISNHLYFYWYRQILGQKVEFLVSFYNNEISEKSEIFDDQFSVERPDGSNFTLKIRSTKLEDSAMYFCASCSQGLGQPQHFGDGTRLSIL.